The 16 T cell receptor beta chains in this list originate from one sample, sequenced in a study of graft-versus-host responses after intestinal transplantation. The plating included around 200,000 irradiated, violet-dye-labeled stimulator cells together with around 200,000 CFSE-labeled responder cells. The assay was immunoSEQ multiplex PCR, and TCRdb's table has in-frame clones only and misses some. The sample yields 7,400 or so clones, 30% to 40% seen once. The sample was alloreactive CD8+ T cells from a mixed lymphocyte reaction culture, taken before transplantation. Subset described: CFSE-low proliferating T cells sorted from approximately 6-day pre-transplant mixed lymphocyte reaction (GvH or HvG direction). Receptor source: a human patient who was an organ donor for intestinal transplantation.

The J gene is TRBJ2-3, the V gene TRBV5-6; possibly TRBD2 for D (6 bases). Per germline, CDR1 SGHDT and CDR2 YYEEEE. The CDR3 loop spans 14 amino acids. Trimming pared 0 bases from V and 4 bases from J, leaving 9 bases between. The CDR3 sequence is CASSLVGGPDTQYF. CDR3 sequence (DNA): TGTGCCAGCAGCTTGGTGGGAGGCCCAGATACGCAGTATTTT.

This chain uses TRBV5-5 with TRBJ1-2; the D is unclear. The CDR3 sequence is 12 residues long. Per the germline V gene, CDR1 is SGHKS and CDR2 is YYEKEE (reference sequence). With 4 bases removed from V and 4 bases from J, the gap between germline ends came to 8 bases. This chain's CDR3 is CASSVNGYGYTF. The CDR3 bases are TGTGCCAGCAGCGTCAACGGCTATGGCTACACCTTC.

This clone qualifies as medium-sized (0.01 to 0.1%). This rearrangement joins TRBV11-3 to TRBJ1-1; 7 bases line up with TRBD1. Trimming removed 1 base from V and 2 bases from J; junction bases left unmatched: 4. CDR1 and CDR2 from the germline V gene are SGHNT and YENEEA. The CDR3 runs 15 residues. The CDR3 coding sequence is TGTGCCAGCAGCTTAGTCGGGACAGCAAACACTGAAGCTTTCTTT. It codes for CASSLVGTANTEAFF.

This clone ranks as medium-sized. The chain combines TRBV5-6 with TRBJ1-1; D is ambiguous. Germline CDR1 and CDR2: SGHDT and YYEEEE. CDR3 length: 14 amino acids. The V end was cut by 4 bases, the J end by 6 bases, with 16 bases between. The CDR3 loop reads CASSLLGVEPEAFF. The CDR3 bases are TGTGCCAGCAGCCTTCTCGGGGTTGAGCCTGAAGCTTTCTTT.

The J gene is TRBJ2-5, the V gene TRBV19; maybe TRBD1 (5 bases). This CDR3 has 13 amino acids. V gave up 5 bases and J gave up 4 bases, with 11 bases separating them. Germline lookup yields CDR1 LNHDA and CDR2 SQIVND (reference sequence). CDR3 bases: TGTGCCAGTAGTGTGGGGCAGCCAGAGACCCAGTACTTC. Translating it yields CASSVGQPETQYF.

This clone has just a few counts. A read error may account for a junction end that differs from germline. This sequence joins TRBV4-1 and TRBJ2-7; 8 bases agree with TRBD1. The CDR3 has 14 residues. The germline V gene encodes CDR1 MGHRA and CDR2 YSYEKL. The CDR3 DNA is TGTGCCAGCAGCCCCGGGACAGGAGCCTACGAGCAGTACTTC. This translates into CASSPGTGAYEQYF.

The chain has TRBV30 and TRBJ2-3; possibly TRBD2 for D (5 bases). There are 15 residues in the CDR3. Germline-derived CDR1 and CDR2 are GTSNPN and SVGIG (reference sequence). V lost 7 bases and J 4 bases, leaving 21 bases between the germline ends. The chain's CDR3 is CASNAGNFIADTQYF. The DNA for the CDR3 is TGTGCCTCGAACGCGGGTAACTTTATTGCAGATACGCAGTATTTT. The full variable domain, rest sourced from reference TRBV30 and TRBJ2-3, is SQTIHQWPATLVQPVGSPLSLECTVEGTSNPNLYWYRQAAGRGLQLLFYSVGIGQISSEVPQNLSASRPQDRQFILSSKKLLLSDSGFYLCASNAGNFIADTQYFGPGTRLTVL.

This clone showed up just once. The chain couples TRBV7-8 to TRBJ1-5; 10 bases match TRBD1. V shed 5 bases and J 3 bases; nucleotides not matched to a gene: 10. CDR1 is SGHVS, CDR2 FQNEAQ, per germline. This CDR3 has 17 amino acids. The CDR3: CASSGRTGGMSNQPQHF. CDR3 nucleotide sequence: TGTGCCAGCAGCGGAAGGACAGGGGGAATGTCCAATCAGCCCCAGCATTTT. The full variable domain, rest sourced from reference TRBV7-8 and TRBJ1-5, is GAGVSQSPRYKVAKRGQDVALRCDPISGHVSLFWYQQALGQGPEFLTYFQNEAQLDKSGLPSDRFFAERPEGSVSTLKIQRTQQEDSAVYLCASSGRTGGMSNQPQHFGDGTRLSIL.

In its sample, this clone is medium-sized. This sequence joins TRBV6-5 and TRBJ2-2; 7 nucleotides line up with TRBD1. The CDR3 runs to 14 residues. In germline, CDR1 is MNHEY, CDR2 SVGAGI. V gave up 7 bases and J gave up 3 bases; unmatched junction bases: 5. In nucleotides, the CDR3 is TGTGCCAGCACGTCAGACAGGGACACCGGGGAGCTGTTTTTT. It is translated as CASTSDRDTGELFF.

As to this clone: Its ends do not fully match the called genes, so a read error is possible. The chain is built from TRBV5-4 and TRBJ2-7; TRBD2 might be the D (5 bases). The CDR3 has 16 residues. Germline assignment: CDR1 SGHNT and CDR2 YYREEE (reference sequence). The CDR3: CASSQDRITTTYEQYF. The CDR3 nucleotides are TGCGCCAGCAGCCAAGATCGGATTACGACTACCTACGAGCAGTACTTC.

By its share, this clone is large. CDR3 in amino acids: CASSLVGTVSPDTQYF. CDR3 nucleotide sequence: TGTGCCAGCAGCTTGGTCGGGACAGTTTCTCCAGATACGCAGTATTTT. The V call is TRBV5-6, the J call TRBJ2-3; 7 bases map to TRBD1. The CDR3 extends over 16 amino acids. Looked up from germline, CDR1 is SGHDT and CDR2 is YYEEEE. Germline trimming cut 0 bases from V and 4 bases from J; bases unmatched to any gene: 8.

This clone was observed a handful of times. V gene TRBV7-2 combines with J gene TRBJ2-6; no clear D. Trimming stripped 5 bases from V and 2 bases from J, with 10 bases between. Germline V CDR1 and CDR2: SGHTA, FQGNSA. The CDR3 consists of 15 residues. The CDR3 loop is CASSLRLTGANVLTF. CDR3 DNA sequence: TGTGCCAGCAGCCTCAGGCTTACTGGGGCCAACGTCCTGACTTTC.

This clone ranks as medium-sized (0.01 to 0.1%). The chain combines TRBV2 with TRBJ2-7, with TRBD1 matching 8 bases. This CDR3 is 15 amino acids long. J gave up 2 bases and V 7 bases, and 10 bases lay outside the gene matches. The germline V gene encodes CDR1 SNHLY and CDR2 FYNNEI. The CDR3 loop reads CASNTRQGIPYEQYF. CDR3 DNA sequence: TGTGCCAGCAACACCCGACAGGGGATCCCCTACGAGCAGTACTTC.

The J gene is TRBJ1-2, the V gene TRBV10-3; 9 positions agree with TRBD1. The ends lost 7 bases at V and 5 bases at J; junction bases unmatched: 5. Germline assignment: CDR1 ENHRY and CDR2 SYGVKD. CDR3 length equals 13 residues. CDR3 nucleotide sequence: TGTGCCATCACCCGGGACAGGGTTTATGGCTACACCTTC. It yields the protein CAITRDRVYGYTF.

The chain joins TRBV5-1 to TRBJ1-2, with 8 bases aligning to TRBD1. Germline CDR1 and CDR2: SGHRS and YFSETQ. This CDR3 comprises 16 residues. J gave up 0 bases and V 5 bases, and 9 bases lay outside the gene matches. The CDR3 loop reads CASSSGQGIANYGYTF. In DNA form, the CDR3 reads TGCGCCAGCAGTTCTGGACAGGGCATAGCTAACTATGGCTACACCTTC.

The chain employs TRBV5-1 and TRBJ2-5, with unresolved D. The germline V and J ends were trimmed by 1 base and 3 bases, with 19 bases remaining between them. Germline V CDR1 and CDR2: SGHRS, YFSETQ. The CDR3 runs to 17 residues. CDR3 in DNA: TGCGCCAGCAGCTTGTTTTGGTGGCACCCGAAAAAAGAGACCCAGTACTTC. It encodes CASSLFWWHPKKETQYF.